The clone carrying this TCR beta chain was observed once. This entry is derived from a study of blood T cell repertoires in COVID-19. Study-level background: Specimens from acute and convalescent COVID-19 originated in the United States, Italy and Spain. The cDNA or gDNA used as material had been derived from T cells, B-cell-depleted T cells, or PBMCs.

The ends were cut back, 3 bases at V and 5 bases at J, with 6 bases in the middle. This CDR3 region has 12 residues. Germline CDR1 is KGHSH and CDR2 is LQKENI. TCRdb's table, derived via immunoSEQ multiplex PCR, lists solely in-frame clones and lacks some. The data contain about 39,000 clones, approximately 85% of them singletons. This clonotype was sampled from a human donor in a cohort sampled during active COVID-19. V and J are TRBV18 and TRBJ2-3; a weak D match, TRBD2 (6 bases). The sequenced material came from peripheral blood. The CDR3 here is CASSPGGDTQYF. CDR3 DNA: TGTGCCAGCTCACCGGGGGGAGATACGCAGTATTTT.